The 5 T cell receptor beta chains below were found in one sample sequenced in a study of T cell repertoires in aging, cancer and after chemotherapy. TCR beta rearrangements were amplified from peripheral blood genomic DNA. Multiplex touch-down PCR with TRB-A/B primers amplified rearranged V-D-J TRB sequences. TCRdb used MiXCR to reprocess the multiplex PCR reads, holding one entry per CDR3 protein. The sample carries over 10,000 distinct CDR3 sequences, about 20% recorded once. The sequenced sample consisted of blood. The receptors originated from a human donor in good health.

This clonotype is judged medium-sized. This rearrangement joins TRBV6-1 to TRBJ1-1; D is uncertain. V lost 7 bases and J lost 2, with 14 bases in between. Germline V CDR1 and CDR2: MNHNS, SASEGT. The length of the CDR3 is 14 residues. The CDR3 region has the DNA TGTGCCAGCATCCCCGGCCACGTAAACACTGAAGCTTTCTTT. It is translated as CASIPGHVNTEAFF.

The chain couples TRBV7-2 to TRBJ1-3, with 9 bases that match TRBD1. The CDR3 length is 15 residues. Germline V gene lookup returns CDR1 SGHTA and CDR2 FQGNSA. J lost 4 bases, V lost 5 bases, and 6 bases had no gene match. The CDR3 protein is CASSPTGGAGNTIYF. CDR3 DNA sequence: TGTGCCAGCAGCCCTACAGGGGGCGCCGGAAACACCATATATTTT.

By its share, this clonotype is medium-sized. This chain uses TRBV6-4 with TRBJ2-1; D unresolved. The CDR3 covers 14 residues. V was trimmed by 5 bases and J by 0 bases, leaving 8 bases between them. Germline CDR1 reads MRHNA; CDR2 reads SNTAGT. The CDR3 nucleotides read TGTGCCAGCAGTCATACCAGCTCCTACAATGAGCAGTTCTTC. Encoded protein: CASSHTSSYNEQFF.

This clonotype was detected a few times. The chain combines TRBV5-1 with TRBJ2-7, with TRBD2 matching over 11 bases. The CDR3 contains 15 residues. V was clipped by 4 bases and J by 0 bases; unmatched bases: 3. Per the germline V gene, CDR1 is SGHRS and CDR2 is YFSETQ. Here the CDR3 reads CASSQGLADSYEQYF. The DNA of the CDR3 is TGCGCCAGCAGCCAGGGACTAGCGGACTCCTACGAGCAGTACTTC.

CDR3 amino acids: CASSQDRAGNTIYF. CDR3 DNA: TGCGCCAGCAGCCAGGACAGGGCTGGAAACACCATATATTTT. V usage is TRBV5-1 and J usage is TRBJ1-3, with 8 bases lining up with TRBD1. In germline, CDR1 is SGHRS, CDR2 YFSETQ. This CDR3 contains 14 residues. Germline trimming cut 4 bases from V and 2 bases from J; bases unmatched to any gene: 2.